These 20 T cell receptor beta chains share one sample of origin, sequenced in a study of blood T cell repertoires in COVID-19. Some clones are missing from TCRdb's copy, which holds only in-frame ones; the method was immunoSEQ multiplex PCR. This sample yields fewer than 350,000 clones, of which 87% are seen a single time; 9.5% to 10% belongs to the top ten. The specimen sequenced was peripheral blood. The receptors shown here come from a man aged 25-45 years with COVID-19, enrolled during active disease.

The chain carries TRBV10-3 and TRBJ2-1; D remains ambiguous. CDR1 and CDR2 from the germline V gene are ENHRY and SYGVKD. The CDR3 sequence is 14 residues long. V was cut by 2 bases and J by 9 bases, with 14 bases left in between. DNA for the CDR3: TGTGCCATCAGTGAGGGGCAGGTGGAAAGTGAGCAGTTCTTC. It is translated as CAISEGQVESEQFF.

The V and J genes are TRBV4-1 and TRBJ1-2, with TRBD1 matching 7 bases. This CDR3 region has 13 residues. Germline V gene lookup returns CDR1 MGHRA and CDR2 YSYEKL. The junction had 5 bases not matched to a gene; V was cut back by 4 bases and J by 6 bases. This CDR3 is CASSLGTADGYTF. In DNA, the CDR3 is TGCGCCAGCAGCCTAGGGACAGCCGATGGCTACACCTTC.

This chain links TRBV4-3 with TRBJ1-1, with 8 positions matching TRBD1. Trimming removed 0 bases from V and 4 bases from J; junction bases left unmatched: 13. The CDR3 runs to 18 residues. CDR1 is LGHNA, CDR2 YSLEER, per germline. CDR3 region: CASSQDIVQGASSTEAFF. For the CDR3, the DNA is TGCGCCAGCAGCCAAGATATCGTGCAGGGGGCCTCTAGCACTGAAGCTTTCTTT.

V is TRBV15 and J is TRBJ1-4, with 7 nucleotides matching TRBD1. The germline gives CDR1 LNHNV, CDR2 YYDKDF (reference sequence). V gave up 6 bases and J gave up 7 bases; unmatched junction bases: 8. CDR3 size: 14 residues. The CDR3 sequence is CATSDRAVGEKLFF. CDR3 coding DNA: TGTGCCACCAGTGACAGGGCGGTTGGTGAAAAACTGTTTTTT.

The genes are TRBV5-4 and TRBJ1-4; D not certain. Trimming stripped 0 bases from V and 4 bases from J, with 7 bases between. Germline loops: CDR1 SGHNT, CDR2 YYREEE (reference sequence). The CDR3 is 14 residues long. The CDR3 spells CASSLAGSNEKLFF. For the CDR3, the DNA is TGTGCCAGCAGCTTGGCTGGGAGTAATGAAAAACTGTTTTTT.

This chain links TRBV19 with TRBJ2-6; the D gene is possibly TRBD2 (6 bases). CDR1 and CDR2 from the germline V gene are LNHDA and SQIVND (reference sequence). This CDR3 is 18 amino acids long. Trimming removed 7 bases from V and 0 bases from J, with 19 bases in between. CDR3 loop: CASTPGRGKNSGANVLTF. CDR3 coding DNA: TGTGCCAGTACCCCCGGACGGGGGAAAAACTCTGGGGCCAACGTCCTGACTTTC. The entire variable domain, with the rest obtained from reference TRBV19 and TRBJ2-6, is as follows: DGGITQSPKYLFRKEGQNVTLSCEQNLNHDAMYWYRQDPGQGLRLIYYSQIVNDFQKGDIAEGYSVSREKKESFPLTVTSAQKNPTAFYLCASTPGRGKNSGANVLTFGAGSRLTVL.

In its sample, this clone was seen once. The gene calls are TRBV24-1 and TRBJ2-1; possible D gene TRBD1, 5 bases. CDR3 length: 15 residues. CDR1 is KGHDR, CDR2 SFDVKD, per germline. V was trimmed by 5 bases and J by 0 bases, leaving 10 bases between them. CDR3 in DNA: TGTGCCACCAGTGTAGGGGCAAGCTCCTACAATGAGCAGTTCTTC. This encodes CATSVGASSYNEQFF.

The chain carries TRBV20-1 and TRBJ1-2, with D possibly TRBD1 on 6 matching bases. Trimming left V 3 bases short and J 4 bases short, with 15 bases between. This CDR3 has 14 amino acids. Looked up from germline, CDR1 is DFQATT and CDR2 is SNEGSKA (reference sequence). CDR3 DNA sequence: TGCAGTGCTAGTGGCAGGGGACCGAGCTATGGCTACACCTTC. The encoded protein is CSASGRGPSYGYTF.

The J gene is TRBJ2-5, the V gene TRBV15; TRBD1 might be the D (5 bases). V gave up 1 base and J gave up 1 base, with 10 bases separating them. The CDR3 covers 15 residues. Germline V gene lookup returns CDR1 LNHNV and CDR2 YYDKDF (reference sequence). This CDR3 is CATSRARGFQETQYF. As DNA, the CDR3 is TGTGCCACCAGCAGAGCTAGGGGTTTCCAAGAGACCCAGTACTTC.

Points on this clone: Other DNA sequences in the same sample also yield this CDR3. The V gene is TRBV3-1 (or the pseudogene TRBV3-2), the J gene TRBJ2-7; D unclear. Germline values: CDR1 LGHDT, CDR2 YNNKEL (reference sequence). V lost 0 bases, J lost 0 bases, and 6 bases lay in between. This CDR3 comprises 14 residues. This CDR3 reads CASSQDYNSYEQYF. DNA for the CDR3: TGTGCCAGCAGCCAAGATTATAACTCCTACGAGCAGTACTTC.

The chain uses TRBV11-2 and TRBJ2-7; 9 bases fit TRBD1. Germline assignment: CDR1 SGHAT and CDR2 FQNNGV. Unmatched junction bases numbered 4, after V lost 4 bases and J lost 0 bases. The CDR3 contains 15 residues. CDR3 sequence (DNA): TGTGCCAGCAGCTATCGGACAGGGGTCTCCTACGAGCAGTACTTC. Translating gives CASSYRTGVSYEQYF.

The chain couples TRBV7-3 to TRBJ2-1; TRBD1 is a possible D gene (5 bases). Germline V lookup: CDR1 SGHTA, CDR2 FQGTGA. The ends were cut back, 4 bases at V and 5 bases at J, with 9 bases in the middle. The CDR3 contains 13 residues. The CDR3 region is CASSSDIHNEQFF. CDR3 in DNA: TGTGCCAGCAGCTCGGACATTCACAATGAGCAGTTCTTC.

The chain is built from TRBV11-2 and TRBJ1-5; a possible D gene is TRBD1 (6 bases). CDR3 size: 15 residues. The germline V gene has CDR1 SGHAT and CDR2 FQNNGV. V lost 1 base to trimming and J lost 0 bases, with 7 bases between them. The CDR3: CASSLGDISNQPQHF. CDR3 DNA sequence: TGTGCCAGCAGCTTAGGGGACATTAGCAATCAGCCCCAGCATTTT.

This clone was found once. The J gene is TRBJ1-6, the V gene TRBV4-3; D is uncertain. CDR1 and CDR2 (germline): LGHNA, YSLEER. The germline V and J ends were trimmed by 2 bases and 7 bases, with 3 bases remaining between them. The CDR3 runs to 12 residues. The CDR3 reads CASSQQNSPLHF. CDR3 nucleotides: TGCGCCAGCAGCCAACAAAATTCACCCCTCCACTTT.

The CDR3 DNA sequence: TGTGCCAGTAGCCTAGCCCGACGAGGCTATGGCTACACCTTC. It codes for CASSLARRGYGYTF. The chain employs TRBV19 and TRBJ1-2, with D unresolved. V was trimmed by 6 bases and J by 4 bases, leaving 15 bases between them. This CDR3 spans 14 amino acids. CDR1 is LNHDA and CDR2 is SQIVND in the germline V gene (reference sequence).

This chain uses TRBV28 with TRBJ2-7, with 15 bases fitting TRBD2. CDR3 length: 17 residues. J lost 0 bases, V lost 5 bases, and 5 bases had no gene match. Germline V gives CDR1 MDHEN, CDR2 SYDVKM. This chain's CDR3 is CASSRTSGRASSYEQYF. CDR3 bases: TGTGCCAGCAGTCGGACTAGCGGGAGGGCGAGCTCCTACGAGCAGTACTTC. The full variable domain, in which reference TRBV28 and TRBJ2-7 provide the parts outside the CDR3, is DVKVTQSSRYLVKRTGEKVFLECVQDMDHENMFWYRQDPGLGLRLIYFSYDVKMKEKGDIPEGYSVSREKKERFSLILESASTNQTSMYLCASSRTSGRASSYEQYFGPGTRLTVT.

J is TRBJ1-4 and V is TRBV27; D uncertain. The CDR3 has 16 residues. Trimming took 2 bases from V and 4 from J, leaving 14 bases between them. Per the germline V gene, CDR1 is MNHEY and CDR2 is SMNVEV (reference sequence). Written as DNA, the CDR3 is TGTGCCAGCAGTTTACTCTCTGGGCTTGATAATGAAAAACTGTTTTTT. Residues: CASSLLSGLDNEKLFF.

J is TRBJ2-7 and V is TRBV28; no clear D gene. The germline CDR1 and CDR2 sequences are MDHEN and SYDVKM. There are 14 residues in the CDR3. Trimming shortened V by 0 bases and J by 6 bases, and 12 bases separated the two germline ends. CDR3 sequence: CASSLWSGSAEQYF. The CDR3 coding sequence is TGTGCCAGCAGTTTATGGTCCGGGTCTGCCGAGCAGTACTTC. Supplemented by reference TRBV28 and TRBJ2-7, the full variable domain reads DVKVTQSSRYLVKRTGEKVFLECVQDMDHENMFWYRQDPGLGLRLIYFSYDVKMKEKGDIPEGYSVSREKKERFSLILESASTNQTSMYLCASSLWSGSAEQYFGPGTRLTVT.

The gene calls are TRBV5-1 and TRBJ2-3; the D gene is possibly TRBD1 (5 bases). CDR1 and CDR2 from the germline V gene are SGHRS and YFSETQ. Trimming stripped 0 bases from V and 2 bases from J, with 7 bases between. This CDR3 spans 14 amino acids. The CDR3 region has the DNA TGCGCCAGCAGCTTGGAGGGGATCACAGATACGCAGTATTTT. It encodes CASSLEGITDTQYF.

The chain has TRBV18 and TRBJ2-4; 9 nucleotides line up with TRBD2. Germline-derived CDR1 and CDR2 are KGHSH and LQKENI. V lost 0 bases to trimming and J lost 5 bases; unmatched junction nucleotides: 5. CDR3 length: 16 amino acids. CDR3 sequence: CASSPPAGGPENIQYF. In DNA, the CDR3 is TGTGCCAGCTCACCACCGGCGGGGGGGCCGGAAAACATTCAGTACTTC.